The sequence of this TCR beta chain was determined in a study of PD-1 blockade in classical Hodgkin lymphoma. Study-level findings and limits: Factors driving the repertoire differences, possibly disease activity or prior therapy, remain undefined.

On this clone itself: Its target is unknown.

The time point was: cycle 4 day 1 (C4D1), after less than 7 weeks of nivolumab. All patients relapsed after autologous stem cell transplantation, and brentuximab vedotin exposure varied. The length of the CDR3 is 14 residues. Germline assignment: CDR1 SGHTA and CDR2 FQGNSA. Trimming at V came to 8 bases and at J to 3 bases, leaving 8 bases not matched to a gene. Sequencing used immunoSEQ multiplex PCR; TCRdb keeps in-frame clones, though not all of them. This table holds under 30,000 clones, around 80% found once. V gene TRBV7-2 combines with J gene TRBJ2-7, with 9 positions matching TRBD1. This TCR derives from a human donor with classical Hodgkin lymphoma. Sequencing used peripheral blood mononuclear cells (PBMCs), obtained before the fourth cycle of nivolumab. The CDR3 is CASAPGTGYYEQYF. Written as DNA, the CDR3 is TGTGCCAGCGCCCCCGGGACAGGGTACTACGAGCAGTACTTC.